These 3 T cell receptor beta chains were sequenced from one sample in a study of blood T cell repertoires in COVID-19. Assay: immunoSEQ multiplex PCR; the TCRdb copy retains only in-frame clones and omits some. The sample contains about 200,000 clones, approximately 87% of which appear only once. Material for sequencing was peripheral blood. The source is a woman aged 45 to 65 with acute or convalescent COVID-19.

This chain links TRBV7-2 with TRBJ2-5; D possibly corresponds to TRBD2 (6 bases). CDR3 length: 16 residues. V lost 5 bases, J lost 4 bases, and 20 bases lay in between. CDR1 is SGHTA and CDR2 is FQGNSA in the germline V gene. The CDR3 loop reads CASSHDTRLGPETQYF. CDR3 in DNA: TGTGCCAGCAGCCATGATACCCGACTAGGACCAGAGACCCAGTACTTC.

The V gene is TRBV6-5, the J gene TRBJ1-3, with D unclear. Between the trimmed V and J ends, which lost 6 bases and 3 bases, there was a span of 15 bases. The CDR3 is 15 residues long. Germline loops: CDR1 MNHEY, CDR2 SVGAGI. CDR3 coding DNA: TGTGCCAGCAGCCCGAGGCCGTCGAGTGGAAACACCATATATTTT. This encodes CASSPRPSSGNTIYF.

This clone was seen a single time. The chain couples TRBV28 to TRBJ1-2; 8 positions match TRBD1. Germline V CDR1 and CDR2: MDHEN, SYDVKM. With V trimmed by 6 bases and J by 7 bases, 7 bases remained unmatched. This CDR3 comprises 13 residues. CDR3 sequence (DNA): TGTGCCAGCAGGAGACAGGGGAACGGTGGCTACACCTTC. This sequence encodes CASRRQGNGGYTF.